This T cell receptor (beta chain) was retrieved from a study of blood T cell repertoires in COVID-19. Clones were sequenced by immunoSEQ multiplex PCR, and TCRdb holds only the in-frame ones, with some missing. The sample includes under 200,000 clones, approximately 90% of them seen just once. Trimming shortened V by 1 base and J by 3 bases, and 10 bases separated the two germline ends. CDR3 length equals 15 residues. In germline, CDR1 is MGHRA, CDR2 YSYEKL. Sequences were obtained from peripheral blood. The V gene is TRBV4-1, the J gene TRBJ1-5; possibly TRBD1 for D (6 bases). The TCR originated in a man aged 55 to 69 with active or convalescent COVID-19. DNA for the CDR3: TGCGCCAGCAGCCAAGGAGGGGGAGACAATCAGCCCCAGCATTTT. It codes for CASSQGGGDNQPQHF.